This T cell receptor beta chain is from a study of blood T cells in healthy people across ages. Across the whole study: About one barcoded beta molecule was captured per two T cells (by template switching).

A second about 7 to 12 cycle PCR used barcoded and J-beta primers. Each cDNA molecule received a tag from a template-switch adaptor that had 12 random nucleotides. TCRdb re-called the 5' RACE reads with MiXCR, one entry per CDR3 protein. The table includes approximately 1.5 million distinct CDR3 sequences, about 31% detected once. Every participating donor contributed about 10 milliliters of peripheral blood through a draw. Total RNA extracted from each sample amounted to at least 6 micrograms. There are 14 residues in the CDR3. J gave up 4 bases and V 5 bases, and 7 bases lay outside the gene matches. The germline gives CDR1 SEHNR, CDR2 FQNEAQ (reference sequence).

The specimen sequenced was blood. This TCR derives from a woman in her twenties or thirties in good health. V is TRBV7-9 and J is TRBJ2-7, with TRBD1 identical over 8 bases. The CDR3 sequence: CASSARTGQYEQYF. The DNA for the CDR3 is TGTGCCAGCAGCGCTCGGACAGGGCAGTACGAGCAGTACTTC.